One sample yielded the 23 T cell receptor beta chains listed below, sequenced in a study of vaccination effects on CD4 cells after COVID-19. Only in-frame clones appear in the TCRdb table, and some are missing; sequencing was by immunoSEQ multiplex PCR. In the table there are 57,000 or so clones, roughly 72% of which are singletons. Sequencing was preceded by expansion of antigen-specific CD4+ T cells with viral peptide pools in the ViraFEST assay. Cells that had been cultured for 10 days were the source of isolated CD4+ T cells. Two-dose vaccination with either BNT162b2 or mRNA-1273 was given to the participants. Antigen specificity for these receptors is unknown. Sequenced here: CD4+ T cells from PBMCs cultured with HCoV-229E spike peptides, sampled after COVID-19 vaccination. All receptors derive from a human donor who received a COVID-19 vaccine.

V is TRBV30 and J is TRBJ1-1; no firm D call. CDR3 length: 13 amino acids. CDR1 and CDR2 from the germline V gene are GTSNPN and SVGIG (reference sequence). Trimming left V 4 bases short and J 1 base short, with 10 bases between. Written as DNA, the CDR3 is TGTGCCTGGACGAATCGGGGGAACACTGAAGCTTTCTTT. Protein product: CAWTNRGNTEAFF.

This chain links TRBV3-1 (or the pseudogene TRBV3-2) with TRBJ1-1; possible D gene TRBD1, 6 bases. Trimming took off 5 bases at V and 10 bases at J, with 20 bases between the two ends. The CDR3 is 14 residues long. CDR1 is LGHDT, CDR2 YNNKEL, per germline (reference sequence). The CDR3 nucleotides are TGTGCCAGCAGCTCTCGGACAGTTTTCGGGAGAGCTTTCTTT. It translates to CASSSRTVFGRAFF.

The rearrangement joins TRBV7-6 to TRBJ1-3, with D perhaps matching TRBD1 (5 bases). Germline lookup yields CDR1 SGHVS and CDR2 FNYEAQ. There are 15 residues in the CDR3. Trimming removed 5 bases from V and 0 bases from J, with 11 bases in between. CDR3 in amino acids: CASSLIDSSGNTIYF. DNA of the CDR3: TGTGCCAGCAGCCTAATAGACAGCTCTGGAAACACCATATATTTT.

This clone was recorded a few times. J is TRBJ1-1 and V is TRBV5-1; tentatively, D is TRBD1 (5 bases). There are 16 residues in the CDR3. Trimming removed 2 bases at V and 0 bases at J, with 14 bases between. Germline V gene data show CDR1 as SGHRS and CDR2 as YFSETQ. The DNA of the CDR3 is TGCGCCAGCAGCTTCGGGCTGACGGGGCTGAACACTGAAGCTTTCTTT. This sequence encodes CASSFGLTGLNTEAFF. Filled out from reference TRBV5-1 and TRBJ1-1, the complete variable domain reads KAGVTQTPRYLIKTRGQQVTLSCSPISGHRSVSWYQQTPGQGLQFLFEYFSETQRNKGNFPGRFSGRQFSNSRSEMNVSTLELGDSALYLCASSFGLTGLNTEAFFGQGTRLTVV.

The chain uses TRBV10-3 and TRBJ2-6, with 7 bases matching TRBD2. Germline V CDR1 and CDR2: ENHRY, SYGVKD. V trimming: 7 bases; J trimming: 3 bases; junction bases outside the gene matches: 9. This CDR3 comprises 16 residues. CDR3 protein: CAIKGGVSYGANVLTF. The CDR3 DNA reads TGTGCCATCAAGGGAGGGGTTTCGTATGGGGCCAACGTCCTGACTTTC.

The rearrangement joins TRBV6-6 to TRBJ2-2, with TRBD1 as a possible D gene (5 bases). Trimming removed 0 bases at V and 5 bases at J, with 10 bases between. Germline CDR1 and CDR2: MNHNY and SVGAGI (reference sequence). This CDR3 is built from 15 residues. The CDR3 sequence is CASSYSGVGTGELFF. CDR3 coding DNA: TGTGCCAGCAGTTACTCAGGGGTCGGGACCGGGGAGCTGTTTTTT.

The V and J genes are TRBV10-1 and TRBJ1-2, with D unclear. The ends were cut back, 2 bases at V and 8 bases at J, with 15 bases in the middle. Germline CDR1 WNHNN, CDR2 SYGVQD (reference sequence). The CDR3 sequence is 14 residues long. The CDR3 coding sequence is TGCGCCAGCAGTGAGCGATCCCCCGAATTGGGCTACACCTTC. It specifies CASSERSPELGYTF.

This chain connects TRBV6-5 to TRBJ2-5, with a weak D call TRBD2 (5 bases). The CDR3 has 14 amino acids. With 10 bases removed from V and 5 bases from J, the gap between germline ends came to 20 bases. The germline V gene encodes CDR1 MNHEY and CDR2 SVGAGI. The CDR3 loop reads CATHPRLSTETQYF. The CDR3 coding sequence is TGTGCCACTCACCCCCGACTATCAACGGAGACCCAGTACTTC.

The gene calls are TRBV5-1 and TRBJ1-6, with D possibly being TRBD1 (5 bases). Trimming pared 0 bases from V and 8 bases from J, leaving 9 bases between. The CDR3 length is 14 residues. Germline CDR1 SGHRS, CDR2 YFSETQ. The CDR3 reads CASSLGGGDSPLHF. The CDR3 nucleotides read TGCGCCAGCAGCTTGGGTGGGGGGGATTCACCCCTCCACTTT.

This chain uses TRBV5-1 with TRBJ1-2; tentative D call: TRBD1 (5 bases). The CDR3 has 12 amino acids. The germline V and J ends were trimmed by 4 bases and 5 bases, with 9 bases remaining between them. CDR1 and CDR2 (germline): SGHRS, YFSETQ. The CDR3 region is CASSGDGYGYTF. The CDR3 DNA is TGCGCCAGCAGCGGGGACGGATATGGCTACACCTTC.

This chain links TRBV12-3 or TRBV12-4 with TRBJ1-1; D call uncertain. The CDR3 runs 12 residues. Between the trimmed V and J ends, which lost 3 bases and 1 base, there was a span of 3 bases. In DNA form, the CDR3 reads TGTGCCAGCAGTTTCGGGAACACTGAAGCTTTCTTT. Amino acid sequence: CASSFGNTEAFF.

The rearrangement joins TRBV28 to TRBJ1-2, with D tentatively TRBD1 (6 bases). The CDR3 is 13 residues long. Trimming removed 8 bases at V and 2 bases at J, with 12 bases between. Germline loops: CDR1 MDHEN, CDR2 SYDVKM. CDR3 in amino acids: CASSRGGNYGYTF. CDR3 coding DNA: TGTGCCAGCTCAAGAGGGGGGAACTATGGCTACACCTTC.

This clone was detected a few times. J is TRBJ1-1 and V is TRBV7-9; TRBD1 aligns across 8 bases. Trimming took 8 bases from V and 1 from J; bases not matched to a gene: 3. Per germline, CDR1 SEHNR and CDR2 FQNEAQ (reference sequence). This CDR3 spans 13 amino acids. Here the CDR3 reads CASGGTGNTEAFF. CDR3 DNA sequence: TGTGCCAGCGGCGGGACAGGGAACACTGAAGCTTTCTTT.

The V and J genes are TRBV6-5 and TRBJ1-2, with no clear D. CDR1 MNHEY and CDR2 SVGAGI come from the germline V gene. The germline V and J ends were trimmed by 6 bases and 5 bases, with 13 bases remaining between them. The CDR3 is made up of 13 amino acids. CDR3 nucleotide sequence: TGTGCCAGCAGCGTCTCTAAAAAGTATGGCTACACCTTC. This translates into CASSVSKKYGYTF.

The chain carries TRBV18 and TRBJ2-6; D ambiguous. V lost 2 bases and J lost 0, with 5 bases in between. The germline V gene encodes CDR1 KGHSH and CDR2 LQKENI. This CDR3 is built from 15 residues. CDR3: CASSPTSSGANVLTF. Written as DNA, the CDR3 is TGTGCCAGCTCACCAACGTCCTCTGGGGCCAACGTCCTGACTTTC.

The CDR3 DNA sequence: TGTGCCAGCAGTTCGGGGCGAACCTACAATGAGCAGTTCTTC. Its translation is CASSSGRTYNEQFF. V usage is TRBV6-2 or TRBV6-3 and J usage is TRBJ2-1, with D perhaps given as TRBD1 or TRBD2 (5 bases each). Trimming took off 4 bases at V and 2 bases at J, with 9 bases between the two ends. Per germline, CDR1 MNHEY and CDR2 SVGEGT. The CDR3 sequence is 14 residues long.

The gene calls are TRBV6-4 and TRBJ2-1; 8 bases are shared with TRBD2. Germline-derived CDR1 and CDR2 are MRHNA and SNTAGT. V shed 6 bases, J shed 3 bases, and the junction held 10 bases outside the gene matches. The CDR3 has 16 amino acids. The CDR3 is CASSHLGGGLYNEQFF. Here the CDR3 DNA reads TGTGCCAGCAGCCACCTCGGGGGGGGCCTCTACAATGAGCAGTTCTTC.

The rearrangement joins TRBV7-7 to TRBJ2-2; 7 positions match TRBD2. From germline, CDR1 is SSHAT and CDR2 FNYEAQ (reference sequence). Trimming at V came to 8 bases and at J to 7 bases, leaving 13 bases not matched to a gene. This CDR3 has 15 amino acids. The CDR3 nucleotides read TGTGCCAGCTTCCGCTGGGGGGGTCGTGACGGGGAGCTGTTTTTT. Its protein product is CASFRWGGRDGELFF.

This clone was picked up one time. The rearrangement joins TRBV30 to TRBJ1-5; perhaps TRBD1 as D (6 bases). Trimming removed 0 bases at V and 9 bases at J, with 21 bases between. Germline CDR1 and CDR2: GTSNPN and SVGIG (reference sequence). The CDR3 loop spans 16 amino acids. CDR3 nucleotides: TGTGCCTGGAGTGTATTGTACAGGGAGGTGTCTCGGCCCCAGCATTTT. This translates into CAWSVLYREVSRPQHF.

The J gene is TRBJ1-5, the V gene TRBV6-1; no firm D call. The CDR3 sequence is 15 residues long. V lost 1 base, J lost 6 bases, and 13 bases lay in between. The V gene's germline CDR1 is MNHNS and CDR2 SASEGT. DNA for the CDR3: TGTGCCAGCAGTGAAGTTAGGAATCCGGGTCAGCCCCAGCATTTT. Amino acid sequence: CASSEVRNPGQPQHF.

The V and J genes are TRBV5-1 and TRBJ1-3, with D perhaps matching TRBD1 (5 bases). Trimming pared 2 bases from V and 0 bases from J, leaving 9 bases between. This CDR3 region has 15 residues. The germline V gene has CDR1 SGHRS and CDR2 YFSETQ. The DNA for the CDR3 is TGCGCCAGCAGCTTACAGGTCAGCTCTGGAAACACCATATATTTT. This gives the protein CASSLQVSSGNTIYF.

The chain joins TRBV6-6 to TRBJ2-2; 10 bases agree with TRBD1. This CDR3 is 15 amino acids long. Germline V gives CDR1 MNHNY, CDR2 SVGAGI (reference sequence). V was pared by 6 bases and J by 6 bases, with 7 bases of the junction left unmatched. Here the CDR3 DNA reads TGTGCCAGCAGGCCGGGACAGGGGAGCGCCGGGGAGCTGTTTTTT. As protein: CASRPGQGSAGELFF.

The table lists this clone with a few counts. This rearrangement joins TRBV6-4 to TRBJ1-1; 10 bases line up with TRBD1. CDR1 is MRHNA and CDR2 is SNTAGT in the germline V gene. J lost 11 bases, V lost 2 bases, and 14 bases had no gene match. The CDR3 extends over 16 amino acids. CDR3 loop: CASSDLPGQGVVMAFF. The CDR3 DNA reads TGTGCCAGCAGTGACCTCCCAGGACAGGGGGTCGTGATGGCTTTCTTT.